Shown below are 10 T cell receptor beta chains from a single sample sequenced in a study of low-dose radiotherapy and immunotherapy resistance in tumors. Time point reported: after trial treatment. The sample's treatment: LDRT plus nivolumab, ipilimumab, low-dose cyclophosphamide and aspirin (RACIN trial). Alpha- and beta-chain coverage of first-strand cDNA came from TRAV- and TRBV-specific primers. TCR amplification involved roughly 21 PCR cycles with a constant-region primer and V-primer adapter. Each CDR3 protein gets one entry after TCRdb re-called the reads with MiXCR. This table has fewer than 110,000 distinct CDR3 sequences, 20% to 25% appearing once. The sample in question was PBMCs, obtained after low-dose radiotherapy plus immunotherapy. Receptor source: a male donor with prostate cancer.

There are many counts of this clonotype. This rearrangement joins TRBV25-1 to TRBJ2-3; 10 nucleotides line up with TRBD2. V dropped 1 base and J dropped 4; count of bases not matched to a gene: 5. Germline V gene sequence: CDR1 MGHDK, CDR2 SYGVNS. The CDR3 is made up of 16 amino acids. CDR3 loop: CASSEFGTSEADTQYF. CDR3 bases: TGTGCCAGCAGTGAATTCGGGACTAGCGAGGCAGATACGCAGTATTTT.

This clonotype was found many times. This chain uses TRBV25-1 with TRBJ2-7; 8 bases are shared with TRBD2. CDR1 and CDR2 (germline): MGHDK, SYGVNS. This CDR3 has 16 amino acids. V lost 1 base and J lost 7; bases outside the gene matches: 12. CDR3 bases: TGTGCCAGCAGTGAATTTGACGGGGGGGGGCGTGGGGAGCAGTACTTC. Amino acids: CASSEFDGGGRGEQYF.

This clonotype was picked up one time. For the CDR3, the DNA is TGTGCCAGCTCCCCCTTAGGGACATTGGCCTATGGCTACACCTTC. Protein sequence: CASSPLGTLAYGYTF. V is TRBV28 and J is TRBJ1-2, with D tentatively TRBD1 (6 bases). The V gene's germline CDR1 is MDHEN and CDR2 SYDVKM. V was shortened by 8 bases and J by 4 bases, with 20 bases between the two germline ends. The CDR3 totals 15 residues.

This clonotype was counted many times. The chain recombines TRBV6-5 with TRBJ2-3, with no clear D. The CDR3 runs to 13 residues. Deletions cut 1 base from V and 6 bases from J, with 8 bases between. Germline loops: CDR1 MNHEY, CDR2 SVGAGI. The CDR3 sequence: CASSYLPGDTQYF. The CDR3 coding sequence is TGTGCCAGCAGTTACTTGCCCGGGGATACGCAGTATTTT.

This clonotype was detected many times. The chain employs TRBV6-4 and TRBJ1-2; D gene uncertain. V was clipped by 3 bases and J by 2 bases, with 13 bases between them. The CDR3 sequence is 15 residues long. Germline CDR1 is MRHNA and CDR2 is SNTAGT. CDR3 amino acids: CASSESAGANYGYTF. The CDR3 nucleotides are TGTGCCAGCAGTGAATCGGCAGGCGCGAACTATGGCTACACCTTC.

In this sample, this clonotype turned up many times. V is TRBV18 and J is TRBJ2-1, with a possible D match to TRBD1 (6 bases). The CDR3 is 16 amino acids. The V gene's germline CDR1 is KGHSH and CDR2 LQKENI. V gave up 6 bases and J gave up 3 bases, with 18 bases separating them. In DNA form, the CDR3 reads TGTGCCAGCTCTTTCCTGGACAGCCTATACTACAATGAGCAGTTCTTC. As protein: CASSFLDSLYYNEQFF.

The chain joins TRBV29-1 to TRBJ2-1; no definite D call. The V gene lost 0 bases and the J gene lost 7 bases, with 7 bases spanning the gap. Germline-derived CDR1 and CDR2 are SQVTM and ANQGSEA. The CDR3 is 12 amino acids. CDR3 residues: CSVEDLGNEQFF. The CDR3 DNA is TGCAGCGTTGAAGATCTGGGGAATGAGCAGTTCTTC.

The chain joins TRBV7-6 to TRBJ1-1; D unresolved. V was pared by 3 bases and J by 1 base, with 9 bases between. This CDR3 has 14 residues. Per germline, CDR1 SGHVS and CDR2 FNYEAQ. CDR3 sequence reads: CASSFGESNTEAFF. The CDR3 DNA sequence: TGTGCCAGCAGCTTTGGGGAGTCGAACACTGAAGCTTTCTTT.

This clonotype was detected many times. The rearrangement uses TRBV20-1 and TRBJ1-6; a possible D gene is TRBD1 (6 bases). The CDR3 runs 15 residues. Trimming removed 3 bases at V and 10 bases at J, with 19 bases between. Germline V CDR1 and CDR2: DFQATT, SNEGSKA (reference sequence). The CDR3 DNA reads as TGCAGTGCTAGCGGGTCTTGGGGGCAGGGCTCACCCCTCCACTTT. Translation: CSASGSWGQGSPLHF.

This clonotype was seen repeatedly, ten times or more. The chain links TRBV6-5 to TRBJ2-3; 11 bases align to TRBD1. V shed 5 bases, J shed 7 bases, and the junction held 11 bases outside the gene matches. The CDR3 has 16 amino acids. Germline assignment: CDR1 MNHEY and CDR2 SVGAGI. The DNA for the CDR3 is TGTGCCAGCAGTCGTCCGGGACAGGGGGGAAAGAATACGCAGTATTTT. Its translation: CASSRPGQGGKNTQYF.